Below are 23 T cell receptor beta chains sequenced from a single sample in a study of vaccination effects on CD4 cells after COVID-19. Sequencing was preceded by expansion of antigen-specific CD4+ T cells with viral peptide pools in the ViraFEST assay. After around 10 days in culture, the CD4+ T cells were isolated. Participants received two doses of either the BNT162b2 or mRNA-1273 vaccine. Measured with immunoSEQ multiplex PCR; TCRdb has only the in-frame clones, and not every one. The table includes fewer than 20,000 clones, about 76% detected once. These receptors lack a known antigen. The specimen comprised CD4+ T cells from PBMCs cultured with HCoV-NL63 spike peptides, sampled after COVID-19 vaccination. Receptors originate from a human donor who received a COVID-19 vaccine.

This chain joins TRBV2 and TRBJ1-1, with 9 bases aligning to TRBD1. Looked up from germline, CDR1 is SNHLY and CDR2 is FYNNEI. The CDR3 is 12 residues long. The V gene end was trimmed by 6 bases and the J gene end by 8 bases; junction bases not matched to a gene: 4. The DNA of the CDR3 is TGTGCCAGCAGCCAAGGGACAGGGGAAGCTTTCTTT. It translates to CASSQGTGEAFF.

This clone was observed a handful of times. The V call is TRBV7-9, the J call TRBJ1-5; D remains unclear. The CDR3 is 12 amino acids. Germline V CDR1 and CDR2: SEHNR, FQNEAQ (reference sequence). V was cut by 2 bases and J by 6 bases, with 5 bases left in between. CDR3 coding DNA: TGTGCCAGCAGCTTACCGAGTCAGCCCCAGCATTTT. Translated: CASSLPSQPQHF.

This clone came up a few times. The chain recombines TRBV11-3 with TRBJ1-6, with a tentative D call TRBD1 (6 bases). V was shortened by 1 base and J by 9 bases, with 10 bases between the two germline ends. CDR1 is SGHNT and CDR2 is YENEEA in the germline V gene. The length of the CDR3 is 14 residues. The CDR3: CASSLGVTGSPLHF. CDR3 DNA sequence: TGTGCCAGCAGCTTAGGGGTGACAGGTTCACCCCTCCACTTT. Complete variable domain (other parts from reference TRBV11-3 and TRBJ1-6): EAGVVQSPRYKIIEKKQPVAFWCNPISGHNTLYWYLQNLGQGPELLIRYENEEAVDDSQLPKDRFSAERLKGVDSTLKIQPAELGDSAVYLCASSLGVTGSPLHFGNGTRLTVT.

V and J are TRBV7-6 and TRBJ2-1, with D maybe TRBD2 (6 bases). V lost 2 bases, J lost 7 bases, and 24 bases lay in between. Germline V gene data show CDR1 as SGHVS and CDR2 as FNYEAQ. This CDR3 is 18 amino acids long. CDR3 sequence (DNA): TGTGCCAGCAGCTTACTACCGGCGAGTCGGGCGGGGCAGAATGAGCAGTTCTTC. Amino acid sequence: CASSLLPASRAGQNEQFF.

The chain recombines TRBV12-3 or TRBV12-4 with TRBJ1-2; TRBD1 matches 8 bases. V lost 3 bases, J lost 8 bases, and 5 bases stayed unmatched. The length of the CDR3 is 13 residues. The CDR3: CASSFQGARGYTF. The DNA for the CDR3 is TGTGCCAGCAGTTTCCAGGGGGCGCGCGGCTACACCTTC.

V is TRBV7-2 and J is TRBJ2-5; 8 nucleotides align to TRBD2. Germline CDR1 reads SGHTA; CDR2 reads FQGNSA. The V and J ends lost 5 bases and 4 bases, in that order; junction bases with no gene match: 9. This CDR3 contains 15 residues. CDR3 sequence reads: CASSVQAGVRETQYF. CDR3 DNA: TGTGCCAGCAGCGTGCAAGCGGGAGTACGAGAGACCCAGTACTTC.

V gene TRBV6-5 combines with J gene TRBJ1-3; no definite D call. Germline assignment: CDR1 MNHEY and CDR2 SVGAGI. Trimming took 8 bases from V and 0 from J, leaving 11 bases between them. CDR3 length: 14 amino acids. CDR3 coding DNA: TGTGCCAGCGTGGACCCGAGCTCTGGAAACACCATATATTTT. The encoded protein is CASVDPSSGNTIYF.

This chain uses TRBV18 with TRBJ1-1; no firm D call. Trimming took off 2 bases at V and 1 base at J, with 5 bases between the two ends. The CDR3 sequence is 13 residues long. From germline, CDR1 is KGHSH and CDR2 LQKENI. CDR3 nucleotides: TGTGCCAGCTCACCAGGTCCGAACACTGAAGCTTTCTTT. Protein: CASSPGPNTEAFF.

This clone has only one observation. The chain uses TRBV25-1 and TRBJ2-5; D call uncertain. With 3 bases removed from V and 7 bases from J, the gap between germline ends came to 15 bases. The CDR3 is 14 amino acids. Looked up from germline, CDR1 is MGHDK and CDR2 is SYGVNS. The CDR3 loop is CASSDVGSLRTQYF. Here the CDR3 DNA reads TGTGCCAGCAGTGACGTTGGCAGTTTGAGGACCCAGTACTTC.

This clone has a handful of counts. The chain has TRBV29-1 and TRBJ1-3; unclear D gene. V lost 4 bases and J 5 bases, leaving 15 bases between the germline ends. This CDR3 comprises 14 residues. The germline CDR1 and CDR2 sequences are SQVTM and ANQGSEA. CDR3 in amino acids: CSVVWAQSRNTIYF. DNA of the CDR3: TGCAGCGTTGTATGGGCGCAGTCCCGAAACACCATATATTTT.

The rearrangement joins TRBV24-1 to TRBJ2-3; 9 bases are a match to TRBD1. V shed 5 bases, J shed 8 bases, and the junction held 10 bases outside the gene matches. CDR1 is KGHDR and CDR2 is SFDVKD in the germline V gene. The CDR3 totals 15 residues. CDR3 DNA sequence: TGTGCCACCAGTGGGACAGGGGCCCTCACTGGTACGCAGTATTTT. This encodes CATSGTGALTGTQYF.

The chain carries TRBV5-1 and TRBJ1-5, with D tentatively TRBD1 (6 bases). Germline V CDR1 and CDR2: SGHRS, YFSETQ. Trimming left V 4 bases short and J 9 bases short, with 14 bases between. The CDR3 has 13 amino acids. This CDR3 reads CASSATEGGPQHF. CDR3 nucleotide sequence: TGCGCCAGCAGCGCCACCGAGGGGGGGCCCCAGCATTTT.

V usage is TRBV5-1 and J usage is TRBJ2-1, with D perhaps TRBD2 (7 bases). V dropped 4 bases and J dropped 13 bases, with 15 bases sitting between them. This CDR3 has 12 residues. CDR1 SGHRS and CDR2 YFSETQ come from the germline V gene. Written as DNA, the CDR3 is TGCGCCAGCAGCGACCCGGGGGGCCTACAGTTCTTC. Translation: CASSDPGGLQFF.

J is TRBJ2-1 and V is TRBV5-1, with TRBD2 matching 7 bases. This CDR3 contains 16 residues. CDR1 SGHRS and CDR2 YFSETQ come from the germline V gene. Trimming at V came to 0 bases and at J to 6 bases, leaving 9 bases not matched to a gene. The CDR3 DNA reads TGCGCCAGCAGCTTGGAAGGTTTGGGGGGGGTCAATGAGCAGTTCTTC. It is translated as CASSLEGLGGVNEQFF. Using reference TRBV5-1 and TRBJ2-1 for the parts outside the CDR3, the full variable domain is KAGVTQTPRYLIKTRGQQVTLSCSPISGHRSVSWYQQTPGQGLQFLFEYFSETQRNKGNFPGRFSGRQFSNSRSEMNVSTLELGDSALYLCASSLEGLGGVNEQFFGPGTRLTVL.

The chain links TRBV6-6 to TRBJ1-5; D remains ambiguous. The V and J ends lost 6 bases and 7 bases respectively, with 22 bases between them. The CDR3 spans 16 residues. Looked up from germline, CDR1 is MNHNY and CDR2 is SVGAGI (reference sequence). DNA of the CDR3: TGTGCCAGCAGCCACCCCCGCCCCCAAACCGACCAGCCCCAGCATTTT. It yields the protein CASSHPRPQTDQPQHF.

In this sample, this clone turned up a few times. The chain recombines TRBV19 with TRBJ1-6; D remains unclear. The CDR3 has 14 amino acids. Germline V gene data show CDR1 as LNHDA and CDR2 as SQIVND (reference sequence). V lost 5 bases and J lost 10, with 15 bases in between. CDR3 loop: CASSPPGGRSPLHF. The CDR3 bases are TGTGCCAGTAGTCCGCCCGGTGGGCGGTCACCCCTCCACTTT.

This clone was counted between two and nine times. V and J are TRBV14 and TRBJ1-1, with 7 bases lining up with TRBD1. This CDR3 spans 13 amino acids. The junction had 0 bases not matched to a gene; V was cut back by 1 base and J by 4 bases. Germline-derived CDR1 and CDR2 are SGHDN and FVKESK. CDR3 in DNA: TGTGCCAGCAGCCAAGGGACAGGCACTGAAGCTTTCTTT. Translation: CASSQGTGTEAFF.

This clone was seen a handful of times. The gene calls are TRBV7-2 and TRBJ1-2; a weak D match, TRBD1 (6 bases). V was cut by 4 bases and J by 5 bases, with 11 bases left in between. The germline V gene has CDR1 SGHTA and CDR2 FQGNSA. This CDR3 has 13 amino acids. The CDR3, as DNA: TGTGCCAGCAGCTCAACACAGGGTTATGGCTACACCTTC. This encodes CASSSTQGYGYTF.

V gene TRBV18 combines with J gene TRBJ2-7; TRBD1 matches at 7 bases. Trimming took 3 bases from V and 7 from J; bases not matched to a gene: 9. Per germline, CDR1 KGHSH and CDR2 LQKENI. This CDR3 region has 14 residues. The CDR3 DNA sequence: TGTGCCAGCTCACCGGACAGGACCCTACGGGAGCAGTACTTC. It specifies CASSPDRTLREQYF.

Here the CDR3 DNA reads TGTGCCAGCAGCTCCGTACGAGGGTTGGAGACCCAGTACTTC. Amino acid sequence: CASSSVRGLETQYF. The genes are TRBV7-2 and TRBJ2-5; D is possibly TRBD2 (5 bases). V shed 4 bases and J shed 5 bases, with 14 bases lying between them. Germline lookup yields CDR1 SGHTA and CDR2 FQGNSA. The CDR3 has 14 residues.

The rearrangement uses TRBV6-2 or TRBV6-3 and TRBJ1-2, with no clear D. Per the germline V gene, CDR1 is MNHEY and CDR2 is SVGEGT. The V gene lost 5 bases and the J gene lost 8 bases, with 15 bases spanning the gap. CDR3 length equals 13 residues. The DNA for the CDR3 is TGTGCCAGCAGTGACGCCGGGGTTGCGGGCTACACCTTC. It specifies CASSDAGVAGYTF.

The genes are TRBV19 and TRBJ2-7; 10 bases agree with TRBD1. This CDR3 region has 13 residues. Looked up from germline, CDR1 is LNHDA and CDR2 is SQIVND (reference sequence). The trim removed 7 bases at V and 9 bases at J, leaving 9 bases unmatched. CDR3 coding DNA: TGTGCCAGTATGGCCAGACAGGGGGCAATGCAGTACTTC. This translates into CASMARQGAMQYF.

The rearrangement joins TRBV6-1 to TRBJ1-3; a weak D match, TRBD1 (5 bases). V was clipped by 1 base and J by 2 bases, with 12 bases between them. CDR1 MNHNS and CDR2 SASEGT come from the germline V gene. The CDR3 is 16 residues long. The CDR3 DNA reads TGTGCCAGCAGTGAAGAGATTCGGGGGGCTGGAAACACCATATATTTT. Its translation: CASSEEIRGAGNTIYF.